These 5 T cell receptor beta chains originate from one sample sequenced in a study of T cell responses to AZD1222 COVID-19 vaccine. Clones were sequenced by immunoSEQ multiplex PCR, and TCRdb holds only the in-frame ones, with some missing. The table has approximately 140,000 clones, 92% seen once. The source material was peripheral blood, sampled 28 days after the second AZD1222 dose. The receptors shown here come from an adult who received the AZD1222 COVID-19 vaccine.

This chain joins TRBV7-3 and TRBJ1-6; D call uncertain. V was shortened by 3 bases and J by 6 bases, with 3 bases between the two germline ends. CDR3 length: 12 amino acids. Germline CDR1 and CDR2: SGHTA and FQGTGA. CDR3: CASSFSNSPLHF. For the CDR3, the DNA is TGTGCCAGCAGCTTTTCTAATTCACCCCTCCACTTT.

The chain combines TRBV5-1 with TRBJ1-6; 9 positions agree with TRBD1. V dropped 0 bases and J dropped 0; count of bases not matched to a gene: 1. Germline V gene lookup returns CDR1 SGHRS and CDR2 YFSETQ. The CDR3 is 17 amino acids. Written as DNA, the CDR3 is TGCGCCAGCAGCTTGGAGGACAGGGGCTCCTATAATTCACCCCTCCACTTT. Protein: CASSLEDRGSYNSPLHF.

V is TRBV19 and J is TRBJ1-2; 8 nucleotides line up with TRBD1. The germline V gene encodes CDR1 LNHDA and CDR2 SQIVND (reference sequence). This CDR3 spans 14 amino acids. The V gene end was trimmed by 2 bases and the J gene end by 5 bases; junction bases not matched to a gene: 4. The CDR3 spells CASSISDRAYGYTF. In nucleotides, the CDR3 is TGTGCCAGTAGTATATCGGACAGGGCGTATGGCTACACCTTC.

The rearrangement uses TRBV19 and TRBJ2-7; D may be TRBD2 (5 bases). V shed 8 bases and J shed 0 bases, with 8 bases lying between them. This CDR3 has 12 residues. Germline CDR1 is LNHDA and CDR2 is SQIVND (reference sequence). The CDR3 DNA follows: TGTGCCAGTGGACTGGACTCCTACGAGCAGTACTTC. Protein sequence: CASGLDSYEQYF.

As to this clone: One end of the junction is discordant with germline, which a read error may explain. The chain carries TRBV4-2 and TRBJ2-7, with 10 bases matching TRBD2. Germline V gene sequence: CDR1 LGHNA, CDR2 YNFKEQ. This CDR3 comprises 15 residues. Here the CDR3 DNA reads TGTGTCAGCAGCCAAGATCCTAGCGGGAGCTACGAGCAGTACTTC. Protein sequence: CVSSQDPSGSYEQYF.